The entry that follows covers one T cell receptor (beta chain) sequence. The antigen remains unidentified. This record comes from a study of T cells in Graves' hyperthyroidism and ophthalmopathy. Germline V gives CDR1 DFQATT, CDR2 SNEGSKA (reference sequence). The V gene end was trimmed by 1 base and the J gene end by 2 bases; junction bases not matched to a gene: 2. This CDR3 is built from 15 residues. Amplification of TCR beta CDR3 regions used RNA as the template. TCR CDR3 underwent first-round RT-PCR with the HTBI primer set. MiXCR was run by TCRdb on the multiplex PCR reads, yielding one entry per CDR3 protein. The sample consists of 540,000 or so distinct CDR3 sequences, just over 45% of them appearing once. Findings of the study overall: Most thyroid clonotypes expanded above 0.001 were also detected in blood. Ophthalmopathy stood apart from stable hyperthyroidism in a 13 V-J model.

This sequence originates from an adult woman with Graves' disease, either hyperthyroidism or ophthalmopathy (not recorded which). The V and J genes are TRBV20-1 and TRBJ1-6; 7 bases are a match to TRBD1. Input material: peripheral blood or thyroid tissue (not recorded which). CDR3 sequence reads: CSARVGQAYNSPLHF. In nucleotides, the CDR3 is TGCAGTGCTAGAGTCGGACAGGCCTATAATTCACCCCTCCACTTT.